This T cell receptor (beta chain) was sequenced for a study of blood T cell repertoires in COVID-19. Produced via immunoSEQ multiplex PCR; TCRdb's table is partial and in-frame only. The sample lists under 200,000 clones; more than 80% were seen once. Germline values: CDR1 SGHVS, CDR2 FNYEAQ. The V and J ends lost 0 bases and 4 bases respectively, with 11 bases between them. This CDR3 is built from 15 residues. Membership in each cohort depended on participant-reported clinical history. Sequencing used PBMCs or T cells enriched from blood (not recorded which). This sequence was found in a man in his fifties who had recovered from COVID-19. V is TRBV7-6 and J is TRBJ2-3; D is possibly TRBD1 (5 bases). The CDR3 DNA follows: TGTGCCAGCAGCTTAGCGGGGCGGAGCCCAGATACGCAGTATTTT. It translates to CASSLAGRSPDTQYF. Full variable domain (rest looked up from reference TRBV7-6 and TRBJ2-3): GAGVSQSPRYKVTKRGQDVALRCDPISGHVSLYWYRQALGQGPEFLTYFNYEAQQDKSGLPNDRFSAERPEGSISTLTIQRTEQRDSAMYRCASSLAGRSPDTQYFGPGTRLTVL.